The TCR beta chain under discussion was sequenced for a study of blood T cell repertoires in COVID-19. Looking at the study overall: Sites across the United States, Italy and Spain contributed samples from acute and convalescent COVID-19. Sample material is recorded as cDNA or gDNA derived from T cells, B-cell-depleted T cells, or PBMCs.

CDR1 SNHLY and CDR2 FYNNEI come from the germline V gene. This CDR3 is built from 13 residues. The V and J ends lost 1 base and 4 bases respectively, with 7 bases between them. Sequencing used immunoSEQ multiplex PCR; TCRdb keeps in-frame clones, though not all of them. The repertoire consists of 400,000 to 450,000 clones, with around 90% occurring once and the leading ten covering under 0.7%. The rearrangement uses TRBV2 and TRBJ1-1; D remains ambiguous. This clonotype was sampled from a man between 18 and 35 years old who had recovered from COVID-19. The specimen sequenced was PBMCs or T cells enriched from blood (not recorded which). The CDR3 bases are TGTGCCAGCAGTGAAGAAACGGGCACTGAAGCTTTCTTT. Its protein is CASSEETGTEAFF.